Listed below are T cell receptor beta chains from one sample, sequenced in a study of cytomegalovirus exposure and HLA in healthy donors. Data came from immunoSEQ multiplex PCR; TCRdb stores just in-frame clones and leaves some out. The sample has about 90,000 clones, roughly 80% seen once. Sample: PBMCs. These receptor sequences come from a boy between 5 and 17 years old in good health and CMV-seronegative. CDR3s include the opening cysteine and the closing phenylalanine or tryptophan.

TRBV6-5	TRBJ2-7	CASSYSSGRADEQYF
TRBV7-8	TRBJ2-3	CASGKTGATDTQYF
TRBV6-6	TRBJ1-2	CASHRVEDGYTF
TRBV20-1	TRBJ1-2	CSARGTDGYTF
TRBV6-5	TRBJ1-6	CASSYYSDNSPLHF
TRBV27	TRBJ2-4	CASSRNGNNIQYF
TRBV28	TRBJ1-4	CASARDSPEKLFF
TRBV29-1	TRBJ2-1	CSVDGAGGPPYNEQFF
TRBV7-6	TRBJ1-1	CASSLRTGGTEAFF
TRBV5-6	TRBJ2-1	CASSSGTGGIGNEQFF
TRBV19	TRBJ1-5	CASSIFQGQPQHF
TRBV4-2	TRBJ2-1	CASSQDLPERGTAVNEQFF
TRBV6-5	TRBJ2-7	CASSYSSGSASYEQYF
TRBV7-9	TRBJ2-1	CASSPSYGRFYNEQFF
TRBV5-4	TRBJ2-3	CASSLVVTGGATDTQYF
TRBV10-2	TRBJ2-7	CASSEVGRNLGQYF
TRBV5-1	TRBJ2-3	CASSPPWSRVTQYF
TRBV5-1	TRBJ1-2	CASSEDNRVPYGYTF
TRBV5-1	TRBJ2-1	CASSPPGQGSNEQFF
TRBV7-9	TRBJ2-2	CASSHRTGAIGELFF
TRBV7-3	TRBJ2-7	CASSDIAGYEQYF
TRBV11-2	TRBJ2-1	CASSVLAGKRNEQFF
TRBV7-9	TRBJ1-2	CASSLRQGEGYTF
TRBV19	TRBJ1-1	CASSIRVGEAFF
TRBV4-3	TRBJ1-1	CASSQAIMNTEAFF
TRBV29-1	TRBJ2-7	CSVGAGGGLNYEQYF
TRBV4-3	TRBJ1-2	CASSQDRDLAGGYGYTF
TRBV14	TRBJ1-2	CASSLDRALSGYTF
TRBV7-8	TRBJ2-2	CASSLVLQSTGELFF
TRBV4-1	TRBJ2-1	CASSKDRNEQFF
TRBV2	TRBJ1-1	CASSEASGGVGAEAFF
TRBV5-4	TRBJ2-7	CASTSTAGYEQYF
TRBV28	TRBJ2-4	CASSFPGVLAKNIQYF
TRBV7-2	TRBJ2-5	CASSLYWGRGQETQYF
TRBV5-1	TRBJ2-1	CASSGDRRNNEQFF
TRBV30	TRBJ2-3	CAWSGTDTQYF
TRBV29-1	TRBJ2-1	CSAPRHSGTSYNEQFF
TRBV19	TRBJ2-1	CASRIGQLEQFF
TRBV29-1	TRBJ2-7	CSVYRRGHDEQYF
TRBV9	TRBJ1-2	CASSVGTGDGYTF
TRBV27	TRBJ2-5	CASSTLIQETQYF
TRBV2	TRBJ1-2	CASRRGTYENGYTF
TRBV7-8	TRBJ1-1	CASSSTGTVEAFF
TRBV12-5	TRBJ2-7	CASGPRSSGGSGEQYF
TRBV7-6	TRBJ1-1	CASRPRQGYLPSEAFF
TRBV28	TRBJ2-1	CARRSGRAGNEQFF
TRBV7-2	TRBJ2-7	CASSSHRGLYEQYF
TRBV7-3	TRBJ2-1	CASSLDRGSYNEQFF
TRBV7-2	TRBJ2-7	CASSLGGLALAEQYF
TRBV7-2	TRBJ2-2	CASSLDAGNTGELFF
TRBV6-1	TRBJ1-4	CASSEASGQGGEKLFF